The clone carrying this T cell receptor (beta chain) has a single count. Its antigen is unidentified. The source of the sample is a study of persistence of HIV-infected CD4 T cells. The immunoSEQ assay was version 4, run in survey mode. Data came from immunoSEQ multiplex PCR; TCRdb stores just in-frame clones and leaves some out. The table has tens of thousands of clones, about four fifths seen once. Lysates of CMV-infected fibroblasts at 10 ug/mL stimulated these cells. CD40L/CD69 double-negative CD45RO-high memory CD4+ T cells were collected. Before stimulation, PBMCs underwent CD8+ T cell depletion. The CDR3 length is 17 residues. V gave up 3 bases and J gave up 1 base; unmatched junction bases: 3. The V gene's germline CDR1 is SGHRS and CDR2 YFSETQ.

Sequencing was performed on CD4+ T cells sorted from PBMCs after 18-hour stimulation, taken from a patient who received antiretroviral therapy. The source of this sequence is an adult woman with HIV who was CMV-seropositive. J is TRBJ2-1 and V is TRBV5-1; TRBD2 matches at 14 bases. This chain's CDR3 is CASSSRTSGRSYNEQFF. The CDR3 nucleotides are TGCGCCAGCAGCTCGAGGACTAGCGGGAGGTCCTACAATGAGCAGTTCTTC.